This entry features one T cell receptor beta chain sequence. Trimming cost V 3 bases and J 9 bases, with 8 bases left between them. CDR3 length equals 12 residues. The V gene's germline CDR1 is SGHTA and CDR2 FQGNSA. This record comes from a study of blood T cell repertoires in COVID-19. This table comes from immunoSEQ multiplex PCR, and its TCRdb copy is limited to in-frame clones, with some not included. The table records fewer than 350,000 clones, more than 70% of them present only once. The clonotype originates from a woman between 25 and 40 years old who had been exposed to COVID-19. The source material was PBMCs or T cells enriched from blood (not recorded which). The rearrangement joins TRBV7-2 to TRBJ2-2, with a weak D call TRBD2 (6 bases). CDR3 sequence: CASSFRGRELFF. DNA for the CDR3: TGTGCCAGCAGCTTCCGGGGGAGGGAGCTGTTTTTT.